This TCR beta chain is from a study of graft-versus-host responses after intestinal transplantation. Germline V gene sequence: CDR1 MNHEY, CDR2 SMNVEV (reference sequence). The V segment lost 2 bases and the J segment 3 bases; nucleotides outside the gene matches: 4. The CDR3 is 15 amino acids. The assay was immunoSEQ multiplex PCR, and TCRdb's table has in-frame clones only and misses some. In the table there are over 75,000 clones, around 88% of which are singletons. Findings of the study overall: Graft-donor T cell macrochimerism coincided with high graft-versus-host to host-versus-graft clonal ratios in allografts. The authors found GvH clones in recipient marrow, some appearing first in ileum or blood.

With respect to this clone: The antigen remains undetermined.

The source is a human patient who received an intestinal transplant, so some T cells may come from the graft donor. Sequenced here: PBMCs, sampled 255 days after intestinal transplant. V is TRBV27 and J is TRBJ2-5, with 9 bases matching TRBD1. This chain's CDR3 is CASSLPRDREETQYF. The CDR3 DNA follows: TGTGCCAGCAGTTTACCCCGGGACAGGGAAGAGACCCAGTACTTC.